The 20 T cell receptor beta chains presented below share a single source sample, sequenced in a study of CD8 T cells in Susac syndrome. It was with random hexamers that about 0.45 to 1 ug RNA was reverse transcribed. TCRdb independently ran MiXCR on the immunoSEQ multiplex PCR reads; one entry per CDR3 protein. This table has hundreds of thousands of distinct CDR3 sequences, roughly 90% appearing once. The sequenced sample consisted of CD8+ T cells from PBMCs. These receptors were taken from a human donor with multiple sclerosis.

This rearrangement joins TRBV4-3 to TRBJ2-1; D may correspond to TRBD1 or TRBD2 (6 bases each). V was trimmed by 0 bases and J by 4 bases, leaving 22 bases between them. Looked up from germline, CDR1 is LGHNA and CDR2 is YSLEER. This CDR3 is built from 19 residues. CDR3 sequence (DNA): TGCGCCAGCAGCCAAGAAGGAGGGTCATTTGAGGGGGTTTACAATGAGCAGTTCTTC. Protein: CASSQEGGSFEGVYNEQFF.

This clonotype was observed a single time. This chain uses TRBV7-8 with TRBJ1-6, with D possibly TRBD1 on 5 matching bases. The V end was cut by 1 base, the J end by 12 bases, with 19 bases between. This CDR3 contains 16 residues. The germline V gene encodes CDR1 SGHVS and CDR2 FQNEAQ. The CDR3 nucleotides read TGTGCCAGCAGCTTAGGAGCAGGGCTACCCTCGGAACCCCTCCACTTT. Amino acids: CASSLGAGLPSEPLHF.

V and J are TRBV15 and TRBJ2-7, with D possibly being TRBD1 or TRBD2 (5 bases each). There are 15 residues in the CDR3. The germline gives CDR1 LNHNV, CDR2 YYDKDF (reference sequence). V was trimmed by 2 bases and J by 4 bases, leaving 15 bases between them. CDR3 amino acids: CATSRLLTGGYEQYF. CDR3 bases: TGTGCCACCAGCAGATTGCTCACAGGAGGTTACGAGCAGTACTTC.

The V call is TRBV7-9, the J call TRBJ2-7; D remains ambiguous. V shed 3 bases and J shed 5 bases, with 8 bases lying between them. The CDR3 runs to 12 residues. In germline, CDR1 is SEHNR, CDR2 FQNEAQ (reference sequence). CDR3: CASSFLSHEQYF. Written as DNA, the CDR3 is TGTGCCAGCAGCTTCCTGAGCCACGAGCAGTACTTC. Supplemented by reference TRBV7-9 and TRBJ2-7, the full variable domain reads DTGVSQNPRHKITKRGQNVTFRCDPISEHNRLYWYRQTLGQGPEFLTYFQNEAQLEKSRLLSDRFSAERPKGSFSTLEIQRTEQGDSAMYLCASSFLSHEQYFGPGTRLTVT.

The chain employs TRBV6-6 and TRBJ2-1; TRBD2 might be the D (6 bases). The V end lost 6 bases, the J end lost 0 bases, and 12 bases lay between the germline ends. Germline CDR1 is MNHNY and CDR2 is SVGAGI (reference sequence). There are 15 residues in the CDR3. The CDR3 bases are TGTGCCAGCAGGTTTAGCGGCAGCTCCTACAATGAGCAGTTCTTC. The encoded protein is CASRFSGSSYNEQFF.

CDR3 sequence reads: CSAIGTGNQPQHF. The CDR3 DNA reads TGCAGTGCTATCGGGACGGGCAATCAGCCCCAGCATTTT. The V call is TRBV20-1, the J call TRBJ1-5, with D possibly matching TRBD1 (5 bases). The CDR3 runs 13 residues. Trimming stripped 4 bases from V and 2 bases from J, with 9 bases between. Germline V gene lookup returns CDR1 DFQATT and CDR2 SNEGSKA (reference sequence).

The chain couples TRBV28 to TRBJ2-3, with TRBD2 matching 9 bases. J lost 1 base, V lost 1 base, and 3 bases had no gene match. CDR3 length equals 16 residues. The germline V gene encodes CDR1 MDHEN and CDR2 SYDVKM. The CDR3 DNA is TGTGCCAGCAGTTTATTGCTAGCGGGGCGCACAGATACGCAGTATTTT. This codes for CASSLLLAGRTDTQYF.

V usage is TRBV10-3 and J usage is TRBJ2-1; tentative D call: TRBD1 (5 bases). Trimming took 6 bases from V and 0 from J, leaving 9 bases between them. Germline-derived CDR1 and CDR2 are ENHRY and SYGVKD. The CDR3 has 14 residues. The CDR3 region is CAIRRDSSYNEQFF. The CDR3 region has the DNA TGTGCCATCAGAAGAGACAGCTCCTACAATGAGCAGTTCTTC.

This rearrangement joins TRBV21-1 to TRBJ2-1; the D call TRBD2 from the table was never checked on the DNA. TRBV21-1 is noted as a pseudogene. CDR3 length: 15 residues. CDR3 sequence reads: CASPRTSGTYNEQFF. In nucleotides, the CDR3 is TGTGCCAGCCCCCGGACTAGCGGGACCTACAATGAGCAGTTCTTC.

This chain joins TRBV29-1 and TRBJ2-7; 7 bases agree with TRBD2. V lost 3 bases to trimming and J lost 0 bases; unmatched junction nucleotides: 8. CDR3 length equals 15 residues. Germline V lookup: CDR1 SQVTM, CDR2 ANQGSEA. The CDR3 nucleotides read TGCAGCGTTGATGGGCTAGCGGAGAGCTCCTACGAGCAGTACTTC. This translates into CSVDGLAESSYEQYF.

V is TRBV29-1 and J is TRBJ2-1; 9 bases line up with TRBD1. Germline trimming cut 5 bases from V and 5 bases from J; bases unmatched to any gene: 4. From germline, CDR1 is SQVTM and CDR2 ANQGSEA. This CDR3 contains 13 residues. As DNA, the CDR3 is TGCAGCGTTTCGGACAGGGGTGACAATGAGCAGTTCTTC. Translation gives CSVSDRGDNEQFF.

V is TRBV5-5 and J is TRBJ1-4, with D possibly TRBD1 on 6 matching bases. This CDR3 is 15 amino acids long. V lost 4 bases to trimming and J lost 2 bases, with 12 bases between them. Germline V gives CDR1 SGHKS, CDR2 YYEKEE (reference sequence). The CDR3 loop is CASSLTTGTNEKLFF. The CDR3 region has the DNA TGTGCCAGCAGCCTCACGACAGGCACTAATGAAAAACTGTTTTTT.

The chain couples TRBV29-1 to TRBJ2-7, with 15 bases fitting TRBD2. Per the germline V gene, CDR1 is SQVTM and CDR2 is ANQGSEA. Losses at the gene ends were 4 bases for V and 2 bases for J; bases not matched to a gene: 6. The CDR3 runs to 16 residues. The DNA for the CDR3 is TGCAGCGTTGCAGGACTAGCGGGAGGGTCCCCCTACGAGCAGTACTTC. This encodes CSVAGLAGGSPYEQYF.

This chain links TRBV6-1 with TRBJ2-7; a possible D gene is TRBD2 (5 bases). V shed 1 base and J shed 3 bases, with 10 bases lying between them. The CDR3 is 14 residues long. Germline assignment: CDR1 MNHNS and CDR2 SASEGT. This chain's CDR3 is CASSEVVGGYEQYF. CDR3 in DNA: TGTGCCAGCAGTGAAGTGGTTGGAGGCTACGAGCAGTACTTC.

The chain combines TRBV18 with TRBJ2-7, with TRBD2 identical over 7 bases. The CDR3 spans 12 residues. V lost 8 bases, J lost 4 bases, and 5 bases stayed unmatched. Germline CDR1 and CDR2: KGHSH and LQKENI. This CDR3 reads CASREDGYEQYF. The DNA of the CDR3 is TGTGCCAGCCGGGAGGATGGGTACGAGCAGTACTTC.

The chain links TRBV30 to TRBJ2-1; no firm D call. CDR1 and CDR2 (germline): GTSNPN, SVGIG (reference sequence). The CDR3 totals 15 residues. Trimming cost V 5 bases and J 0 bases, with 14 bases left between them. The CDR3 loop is CAWESLMNSYNEQFF. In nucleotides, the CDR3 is TGTGCCTGGGAATCCCTGATGAACTCCTACAATGAGCAGTTCTTC. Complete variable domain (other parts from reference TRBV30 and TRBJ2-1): SQTIHQWPATLVQPVGSPLSLECTVEGTSNPNLYWYRQAAGRGLQLLFYSVGIGQISSEVPQNLSASRPQDRQFILSSKKLLLSDSGFYLCAWESLMNSYNEQFFGPGTRLTVL.

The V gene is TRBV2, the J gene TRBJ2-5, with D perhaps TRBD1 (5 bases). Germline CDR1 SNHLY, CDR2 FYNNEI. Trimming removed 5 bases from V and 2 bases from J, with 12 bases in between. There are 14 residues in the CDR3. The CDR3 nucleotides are TGTGCCAGCAGTCAGGGCCGGCGTCAAGAGACCCAGTACTTC. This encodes CASSQGRRQETQYF.

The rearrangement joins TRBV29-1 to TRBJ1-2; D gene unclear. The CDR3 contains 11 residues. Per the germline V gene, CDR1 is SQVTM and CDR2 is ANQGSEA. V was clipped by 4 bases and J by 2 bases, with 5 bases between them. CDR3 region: CSVVSNYGYTF. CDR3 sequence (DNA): TGCAGCGTTGTATCCAACTATGGCTACACCTTC.

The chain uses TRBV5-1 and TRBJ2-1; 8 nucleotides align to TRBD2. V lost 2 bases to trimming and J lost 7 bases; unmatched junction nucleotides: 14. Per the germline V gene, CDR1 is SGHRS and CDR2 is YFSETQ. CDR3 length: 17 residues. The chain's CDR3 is CASSFPTRGGPMNEQFF. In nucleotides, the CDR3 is TGCGCCAGCAGCTTCCCCACCCGGGGGGGCCCTATGAATGAGCAGTTCTTC.

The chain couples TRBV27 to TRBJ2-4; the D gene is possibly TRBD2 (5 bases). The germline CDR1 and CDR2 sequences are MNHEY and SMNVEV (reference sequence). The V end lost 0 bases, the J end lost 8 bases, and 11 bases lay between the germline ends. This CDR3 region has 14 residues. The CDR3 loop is CASSLSAGGYIQYF. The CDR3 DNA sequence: TGTGCCAGCAGTTTATCGGCAGGAGGCTACATTCAGTACTTC.